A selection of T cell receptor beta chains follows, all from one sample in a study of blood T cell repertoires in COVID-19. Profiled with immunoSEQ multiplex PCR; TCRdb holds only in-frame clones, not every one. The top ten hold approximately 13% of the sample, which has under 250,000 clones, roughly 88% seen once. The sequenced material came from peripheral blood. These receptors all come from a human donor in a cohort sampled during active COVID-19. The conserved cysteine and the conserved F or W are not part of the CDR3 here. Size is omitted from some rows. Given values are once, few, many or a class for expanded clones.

cdr3_aa: ASSFSASGRAATDTQY; v_call: TRBV7-9; clone_size: NA
cdr3_aa: ASSLSGGQTYEQY; v_call: TRBV27; clone_size: NA
cdr3_aa: ASSLGGVAYNEQF; v_call: TRBV7-9; clone_size: NA
cdr3_aa: ASSEGGISPLH; v_call: TRBV2; clone_size: few
cdr3_aa: ASSPGTSGNNEQF; v_call: TRBV7-9; clone_size: NA
cdr3_aa: ASSLAGGPVEQY; v_call: TRBV7-6; clone_size: few
cdr3_aa: ASSLDRQGVTEAF; v_call: TRBV7-2; clone_size: NA
cdr3_aa: ASSQWASGGVENIQY; v_call: TRBV4-1; clone_size: NA
cdr3_aa: ATAEEETQY; v_call: TRBV10-2; clone_size: NA
cdr3_aa: ATSDFPKPGQGFDGPQETQY; v_call: TRBV24-1; clone_size: few
cdr3_aa: ASSEGGIRYEQY; v_call: TRBV10-1; clone_size: NA
cdr3_aa: ASSQLDFSGNTIY; v_call: TRBV7-9; clone_size: NA
cdr3_aa: ASRGEQRKGLARTYEQY; v_call: TRBV19; clone_size: NA
cdr3_aa: ASSIKGRGHGYT; v_call: TRBV19; clone_size: NA
cdr3_aa: ASSPQGWVMNEQY; v_call: TRBV4-1; clone_size: NA
cdr3_aa: ASNLQGAQNTEAF; v_call: TRBV5-6; clone_size: NA
cdr3_aa: ASSSTGVVAQY; v_call: TRBV2; clone_size: NA
cdr3_aa: ASSLAGGTTYEQY; v_call: TRBV5-1; clone_size: NA
cdr3_aa: ASSLYPYNSYNEQF; v_call: TRBV27; clone_size: once
cdr3_aa: ASSISGGKQY; v_call: TRBV19; clone_size: NA
cdr3_aa: ATQGYSGSPSGELF; v_call: TRBV25-1; clone_size: NA
cdr3_aa: ATSLDRYNEQF; v_call: TRBV15; clone_size: NA
cdr3_aa: ASSIAGTVSEQY; v_call: TRBV19; clone_size: NA
cdr3_aa: ASSRTRAETQY; v_call: TRBV5-4; clone_size: once
cdr3_aa: SVVVRNEQF; v_call: TRBV29-1; clone_size: NA
cdr3_aa: ASSYPTSGSTDTQY; v_call: TRBV6-6; clone_size: NA
cdr3_aa: ASSISGSSEKLF; v_call: TRBV19; clone_size: NA
cdr3_aa: ASSPRTSNNEQF; v_call: TRBV4-2; clone_size: NA
cdr3_aa: ASRRTGSGANVLT; v_call: TRBV3-1/TRBV3-2; clone_size: NA
cdr3_aa: ASSHSDDRANYGYT; v_call: TRBV18; clone_size: NA
cdr3_aa: ASIKQVSYEQY; v_call: TRBV6-6; clone_size: NA